Each of the 32 T cell receptor beta chains below was sequenced from the same sample in a study of cytotoxic CD8 clonotypes in ibrutinib-treated CLL. Profiling relied on immunoSEQ multiplex PCR, and the TCRdb table lists in-frame clones only, not all of them. The sample gives 190,000 or so clones, approximately 72% of which show up once; roughly an eighth is in the top ten. This specimen was PBMCs, taken after 24 months of ibrutinib treatment. These TCRs come from a human donor with chronic lymphocytic leukemia.

V usage is TRBV7-6 and J usage is TRBJ2-1, with D hard to call. This CDR3 has 14 amino acids. Trimming took off 2 bases at V and 4 bases at J, with 9 bases between the two ends. CDR1 and CDR2 from the germline V gene are SGHVS and FNYEAQ. The CDR3, as DNA: TGTGCCAGCAGCTTAAATGGGGATTACAATGAGCAGTTCTTC. Amino acids: CASSLNGDYNEQFF.

The chain couples TRBV28 to TRBJ2-7; 15 positions match TRBD2. Germline lookup yields CDR1 MDHEN and CDR2 SYDVKM. V lost 3 bases and J lost 2; bases outside the gene matches: 2. This CDR3 region has 16 residues. The CDR3 DNA reads TGTGCCAGCAGTTTTGGACTAGCGGGAGGGCCCTACGAGCAGTACTTC. It translates to CASSFGLAGGPYEQYF.

This clone was seen more than once but under ten times. The chain combines TRBV11-2 with TRBJ2-7; 12 bases line up with TRBD2. The germline gives CDR1 SGHAT, CDR2 FQNNGV. The CDR3 has 14 amino acids. The V gene end was trimmed by 5 bases and the J gene end by 6 bases; junction bases not matched to a gene: 5. The CDR3 is CASSKLAGGTEQYF. The CDR3 nucleotides read TGTGCCAGCAGCAAACTAGCGGGAGGCACCGAGCAGTACTTC.

The chain couples TRBV5-1 to TRBJ1-4; D remains unclear. Looked up from germline, CDR1 is SGHRS and CDR2 is YFSETQ. Deletions cut 4 bases from V and 5 bases from J, with 12 bases between. This CDR3 has 14 residues. CDR3 in amino acids: CASSGAERNEKLFF. The CDR3 DNA follows: TGCGCCAGCAGCGGTGCGGAGAGGAATGAAAAACTGTTTTTT.

The chain is built from TRBV6-5 and TRBJ2-5; D is uncertain. The germline V gene encodes CDR1 MNHEY and CDR2 SVGAGI. This CDR3 has 12 amino acids. The V end was cut by 5 bases, the J end by 0 bases, with 4 bases between. CDR3: CASSPDQETQYF. CDR3 nucleotide sequence: TGTGCCAGCAGTCCGGACCAAGAGACCCAGTACTTC.

With regard to this clone: The junction differs from germline at one of its ends, possibly a read error. This chain joins TRBV7-9 and TRBJ1-1, with TRBD1 as a possible D gene (6 bases). Germline V gene sequence: CDR1 SEHNR, CDR2 FQNEAQ (reference sequence). This CDR3 is 12 amino acids long. The CDR3 reads CASSLDRAEAFF. The CDR3, as DNA: TGTGCCAGCAGCTTAGACAGGGCTGAGGCTTTCTTT.

This CDR3 reads CASSRGGADTEAFF. In nucleotides, the CDR3 is TGTGCCAGCAGCCGAGGGGGGGCTGACACTGAAGCTTTCTTT. The chain links TRBV25-1 to TRBJ1-1; tentative D call: TRBD1 (6 bases). The CDR3 spans 14 residues. From germline, CDR1 is MGHDK and CDR2 SYGVNS. V was trimmed by 6 bases and J by 3 bases, leaving 14 bases between them.

The chain carries TRBV6-6 and TRBJ2-1; D not resolved. There are 16 residues in the CDR3. Germline lookup yields CDR1 MNHNY and CDR2 SVGAGI (reference sequence). The V end lost 2 bases, the J end lost 6 bases, and 17 bases lay between the germline ends. The CDR3 bases are TGTGCCAGCAGTTACGGTGAGGCTGGTGGATTCAATGAGCAGTTCTTC. It translates to CASSYGEAGGFNEQFF.

Only a few counts were recorded for this clone. The genes are TRBV7-6 and TRBJ1-5; D is unclear. The ends were cut back, 0 bases at V and 5 bases at J, with 8 bases in the middle. Germline lookup yields CDR1 SGHVS and CDR2 FNYEAQ. The CDR3 is made up of 14 amino acids. CDR3 DNA sequence: TGTGCCAGCAGCTTAGCTCGGGGTGATCAGCCCCAGCATTTT. It yields the protein CASSLARGDQPQHF.

The chain employs TRBV19 and TRBJ2-3; 8 nucleotides match TRBD2. CDR1 is LNHDA, CDR2 SQIVND, per germline (reference sequence). The V segment lost 7 bases and the J segment 7 bases; nucleotides outside the gene matches: 7. This CDR3 has 13 residues. The CDR3 sequence: CASTAAGEYTQYF. The CDR3 DNA follows: TGTGCCAGTACCGCAGCGGGAGAATATACGCAGTATTTT.

V gene TRBV14 combines with J gene TRBJ2-7, with D perhaps matching TRBD2 (5 bases). V lost 2 bases, J lost 5 bases, and 22 bases lay in between. This CDR3 region has 17 residues. Germline-derived CDR1 and CDR2 are SGHDN and FVKESK. This chain's CDR3 is CASSQLFPLGMRHEQYF. The DNA for the CDR3 is TGTGCCAGCAGCCAATTATTTCCCCTCGGGATGCGGCACGAGCAGTACTTC.

The gene calls are TRBV5-5 and TRBJ2-7; TRBD1 aligns across 9 bases. The V gene's germline CDR1 is SGHKS and CDR2 YYEKEE (reference sequence). Trimming removed 6 bases from V and 6 bases from J; junction bases left unmatched: 7. This CDR3 contains 13 residues. CDR3 sequence (DNA): TGTGCCAGCAACACCGGGACAGGGACCGAGCAGTACTTC. This encodes CASNTGTGTEQYF.

This rearrangement joins TRBV6-5 to TRBJ1-1; possible D gene TRBD1, 6 bases. Germline V gene sequence: CDR1 MNHEY, CDR2 SVGAGI. The CDR3 spans 12 residues. The V end was cut by 5 bases, the J end by 5 bases, with 9 bases between. In DNA, the CDR3 is TGTGCCAGCAGTCCAACAGGGACTGAAGCTTTCTTT. Protein product: CASSPTGTEAFF.

This sequence joins TRBV19 and TRBJ1-5; no firm D call. Germline V gives CDR1 LNHDA, CDR2 SQIVND (reference sequence). The CDR3 extends over 22 amino acids. The V end lost 3 bases, the J end lost 3 bases, and 33 bases lay between the germline ends. CDR3 protein: CASSIGLRGFIVRQENNQPQHF. Here the CDR3 DNA reads TGTGCCAGTAGTATTGGCCTCCGGGGTTTTATCGTCCGGCAAGAAAACAATCAGCCCCAGCATTTT.

The chain has TRBV5-4 and TRBJ2-3; 13 bases map to TRBD2. The CDR3 length is 16 residues. The trim removed 5 bases at V and 2 bases at J, leaving 5 bases unmatched. Germline CDR1 is SGHNT and CDR2 is YYREEE (reference sequence). CDR3 protein: CASRRGLAGPTDTQYF. DNA of the CDR3: TGTGCCAGCAGACGGGGACTAGCGGGGCCCACAGATACGCAGTATTTT. The full variable domain, its missing parts supplied by reference TRBV5-4 and TRBJ2-3, is ETGVTQSPTHLIKTRGQQVTLRCSSQSGHNTVSWYQQALGQGPQFIFQYYREEENGRGNFPPRFSGLQFPNYSSELNVNALELDDSALYLCASRRGLAGPTDTQYFGPGTRLTVL.

The V and J genes are TRBV29-1 and TRBJ2-7; 7 nucleotides align to TRBD2. Germline trimming cut 4 bases from V and 2 bases from J; bases unmatched to any gene: 5. The CDR3 totals 13 residues. Germline assignment: CDR1 SQVTM and CDR2 ANQGSEA. CDR3 DNA: TGCAGCGTTGGTAGCGGGCAGGCCTACGAGCAGTACTTC. It yields the protein CSVGSGQAYEQYF.

The chain has TRBV5-1 and TRBJ2-5; perhaps D is TRBD1 or TRBD2 (5 bases each). Germline V lookup: CDR1 SGHRS, CDR2 YFSETQ. V shed 1 base and J shed 4 bases, with 14 bases lying between them. The CDR3 loop spans 15 amino acids. This chain's CDR3 is CASSLFYGAGETQYF. The CDR3, as DNA: TGCGCCAGCAGCTTGTTCTACGGGGCTGGAGAGACCCAGTACTTC. The full variable domain, rest sourced from reference TRBV5-1 and TRBJ2-5, is KAGVTQTPRYLIKTRGQQVTLSCSPISGHRSVSWYQQTPGQGLQFLFEYFSETQRNKGNFPGRFSGRQFSNSRSEMNVSTLELGDSALYLCASSLFYGAGETQYFGPGTRLLVL.

In this sample, this clone turned up a few times. The V gene is TRBV18, the J gene TRBJ2-2; D remains unclear. The germline V gene encodes CDR1 KGHSH and CDR2 LQKENI. The CDR3 extends over 14 amino acids. Trimming shortened V by 1 base and J by 1 base, and 4 bases separated the two germline ends. The DNA for the CDR3 is TGTGCCAGCTCACCACGACAGAACACCGGGGAGCTGTTTTTT. It yields the protein CASSPRQNTGELFF.

The chain uses TRBV5-6 and TRBJ1-4, with D uncertain. CDR3 size: 15 residues. Trimming shortened V by 3 bases and J by 4 bases, and 13 bases separated the two germline ends. Per the germline V gene, CDR1 is SGHDT and CDR2 is YYEEEE. CDR3 sequence reads: CASSWGKMSNEKLFF. DNA for the CDR3: TGTGCCAGCAGCTGGGGAAAGATGAGTAATGAAAAACTGTTTTTT.

In DNA, the CDR3 is TGCGCCAGCAGCCAAGAAGGGACTAGCGGAACCGGGGAGCTGTTTTTT. Amino acids: CASSQEGTSGTGELFF. This chain uses TRBV4-3 with TRBJ2-2; TRBD2 matches at 11 bases. Losses at the gene ends were 0 bases for V and 5 bases for J; bases not matched to a gene: 2. Germline loops: CDR1 LGHNA, CDR2 YSLEER. CDR3 size: 16 residues.

This clone was seen just once. V gene TRBV5-8 combines with J gene TRBJ2-1; TRBD2 agrees at 8 bases. Germline lookup yields CDR1 SGHTS and CDR2 YDEGEE. This CDR3 spans 15 amino acids. The J segment lost 8 bases and the V segment lost 2 bases, leaving 9 bases of the junction unmatched. CDR3 loop: CASSLPGLGYDEQFF. DNA for the CDR3: TGTGCCAGCAGCTTACCGGGACTAGGATACGATGAGCAGTTCTTC.

The chain combines TRBV9 with TRBJ2-3; D call uncertain. This CDR3 is built from 14 residues. Trimming removed 5 bases from V and 0 bases from J, with 10 bases in between. CDR1 and CDR2 from the germline V gene are SGDLS and YYNGEE. The CDR3: CASSWAESTDTQYF. CDR3 DNA sequence: TGTGCCAGCAGTTGGGCGGAAAGCACAGATACGCAGTATTTT.

The chain employs TRBV15 and TRBJ1-5, with TRBD1 as a possible D gene (6 bases). Trimming removed 4 bases from V and 4 bases from J, with 17 bases in between. CDR1 LNHNV and CDR2 YYDKDF come from the germline V gene (reference sequence). This CDR3 comprises 16 residues. The CDR3 loop reads CATSKPDSETNQPQHF. CDR3 coding DNA: TGTGCCACCAGCAAACCGGACAGCGAAACAAATCAGCCCCAGCATTTT.

The genes are TRBV5-8 and TRBJ2-7; D may be TRBD1 or TRBD2 (5 bases each). CDR3 size: 12 residues. The germline V gene has CDR1 SGHTS and CDR2 YDEGEE. Between the trimmed V and J ends, which lost 4 bases and 6 bases, there was a span of 11 bases. The chain's CDR3 is CASSGFGGEQYF. In DNA form, the CDR3 reads TGTGCCAGCAGCGGATTTGGGGGCGAGCAGTACTTC. The full variable domain, rest sourced from reference TRBV5-8 and TRBJ2-7, is EAGVTQSPTHLIKTRGQQATLRCSPISGHTSVYWYQQALGLGLQFLLWYDEGEERNRGNFPPRFSGRQFPNYSSELNVNALELEDSALYLCASSGFGGEQYFGPGTRLTVT.

This chain connects TRBV7-7 to TRBJ2-7; no definite D call. V lost 1 base to trimming and J lost 3 bases, with 7 bases between them. This CDR3 has 13 amino acids. Germline CDR1 reads SSHAT; CDR2 reads FNYEAQ (reference sequence). The CDR3 bases are TGTGCCAGCAGCTTAGAACAACACTACGAGCAGTACTTC. It specifies CASSLEQHYEQYF.

This chain connects TRBV19 to TRBJ2-1; 10 bases match TRBD2. Per the germline V gene, CDR1 is LNHDA and CDR2 is SQIVND (reference sequence). This CDR3 region has 16 residues. The ends lost 4 bases at V and 7 bases at J; junction bases unmatched: 10. CDR3 in amino acids: CASSTLLAGDRNEQFF. Here the CDR3 DNA reads TGTGCCAGTAGTACCCTCCTAGCGGGAGACCGGAATGAGCAGTTCTTC.

This clone was found once. V is TRBV30 and J is TRBJ2-3; 11 bases match TRBD1. The V and J ends lost 6 bases and 0 bases, in that order; junction bases with no gene match: 8. CDR1 is GTSNPN, CDR2 SVGIG, per germline (reference sequence). CDR3 size: 16 residues. CDR3 bases: TGTGCCTGTGGACAGGGGGCGGTAACAAGCACAGATACGCAGTATTTT. Encoded protein: CACGQGAVTSTDTQYF.

The chain is built from TRBV10-3 and TRBJ1-1, with D perhaps TRBD1 (5 bases). Germline CDR1 reads ENHRY; CDR2 reads SYGVKD. V was cut by 8 bases and J by 6 bases, with 10 bases left in between. The CDR3 loop spans 11 amino acids. The CDR3 loop reads CAISGMAEAFF. CDR3 coding DNA: TGTGCCATCTCAGGGATGGCTGAAGCTTTCTTT.

This chain connects TRBV2 to TRBJ2-5; 8 bases fit TRBD2. The CDR3 is 14 amino acids. The J segment lost 4 bases and the V segment lost 3 bases, leaving 4 bases of the junction unmatched. CDR1 and CDR2 (germline): SNHLY, FYNNEI. As DNA, the CDR3 is TGTGCCAGCAGTGAGGGACTAGGGGGAGAGACCCAGTACTTC. This encodes CASSEGLGGETQYF.

The chain is built from TRBV11-3 and TRBJ2-1; TRBD2 matches 16 bases. The V gene end was trimmed by 5 bases and the J gene end by 8 bases; junction bases not matched to a gene: 9. This CDR3 is 17 amino acids long. CDR1 SGHNT and CDR2 YENEEA come from the germline V gene. CDR3 DNA: TGTGCCAGCAGCCTGGGACTAGCGGGAGGGCCGCACGATGAGCAGTTCTTC. Its protein is CASSLGLAGGPHDEQFF. Combining the CDR3 with reference TRBV11-3 and TRBJ2-1 gives the whole variable domain EAGVVQSPRYKIIEKKQPVAFWCNPISGHNTLYWYLQNLGQGPELLIRYENEEAVDDSQLPKDRFSAERLKGVDSTLKIQPAELGDSAVYLCASSLGLAGGPHDEQFFGPGTRLTVL.

The rearrangement uses TRBV11-3 and TRBJ2-2; D gene unclear. The CDR3 length is 13 residues. Germline CDR1 is SGHNT and CDR2 is YENEEA. Trimming cost V 2 bases and J 6 bases, with 7 bases left between them. The CDR3 spells CASSLRSPGELFF. CDR3 DNA: TGTGCCAGCAGCTTACGGAGTCCCGGGGAGCTGTTTTTT.

This clone was counted a few times. The genes are TRBV27 and TRBJ1-1, with 8 bases identical to TRBD1. V trimming: 7 bases; J trimming: 0 bases; junction bases outside the gene matches: 4. The CDR3 runs 14 residues. Germline V lookup: CDR1 MNHEY, CDR2 SMNVEV (reference sequence). The CDR3 spells CASMTGALNTEAFF. The CDR3 DNA is TGTGCCAGCATGACAGGGGCTCTGAACACTGAAGCTTTCTTT.